The 5 T cell receptor beta chains below all came from one sample that was sequenced in a study of blood T cell repertoires in COVID-19. The data were produced by immunoSEQ multiplex PCR, yet TCRdb's version contains in-frame clones alone and is incomplete. The sample has tens of thousands of clones, 79% seen once. The specimen sequenced was peripheral blood. These receptors all come from a man aged 55 to 70 with acute or convalescent COVID-19.

V usage is TRBV28 and J usage is TRBJ1-1; D unclear. This CDR3 spans 13 amino acids. The V gene lost 5 bases and the J gene lost 6 bases, with 13 bases spanning the gap. Per the germline V gene, CDR1 is MDHEN and CDR2 is SYDVKM. Here the CDR3 DNA reads TGTGCCAGCAGTCCGGGATTACGACCTGAAGCTTTCTTT. This codes for CASSPGLRPEAFF.

The rearrangement joins TRBV14 to TRBJ1-2; weak D call: TRBD1 (5 bases). Trimming took 4 bases from V and 4 from J, leaving 10 bases between them. Per the germline V gene, CDR1 is SGHDN and CDR2 is FVKESK. This CDR3 has 13 amino acids. CDR3 coding DNA: TGTGCCAGCAGCCCCGACAGCCTCTATGGCTACACCTTC. This gives the protein CASSPDSLYGYTF. The full variable domain, with the rest looked up from reference TRBV14 and TRBJ1-2, is EAGVTQFPSHSVIEKGQTVTLRCDPISGHDNLYWYRRVMGKEIKFLLHFVKESKQDESGMPNNRFLAERTGGTYSTLKVQPAELEDSGVYFCASSPDSLYGYTFGSGTRLTVV.

V usage is TRBV11-1 and J usage is TRBJ1-1, with 7 bases matching TRBD1. CDR3 length equals 14 residues. Looked up from germline, CDR1 is SGHAT and CDR2 is FQDESV (reference sequence). Trimming took 5 bases from V and 6 from J; bases not matched to a gene: 9. CDR3 sequence (DNA): TGTGCCAGCAGCGCCACAGGGGCCGGGCCTGAAGCTTTCTTT. Translated, it gives CASSATGAGPEAFF.

The chain uses TRBV7-3 and TRBJ2-1; tentative D call: TRBD1 (5 bases). Trimming removed 2 bases from V and 7 bases from J, with 15 bases in between. Germline loops: CDR1 SGHTA, CDR2 FQGTGA. The CDR3 contains 15 residues. This CDR3 is CASSLAGNYGNEQFF. CDR3 DNA: TGTGCCAGCAGCTTAGCAGGGAATTATGGGAATGAGCAGTTCTTC.

The chain carries TRBV5-1 and TRBJ2-3; the match to TRBD1 covers 10 bases. The CDR3 totals 14 residues. V was clipped by 6 bases and J by 6 bases; unmatched bases: 7. The V gene's germline CDR1 is SGHRS and CDR2 YFSETQ. The CDR3 sequence is CASTPDRGGDTQYF. In DNA, the CDR3 is TGCGCCAGCACCCCGGACAGGGGGGGGGATACGCAGTATTTT.